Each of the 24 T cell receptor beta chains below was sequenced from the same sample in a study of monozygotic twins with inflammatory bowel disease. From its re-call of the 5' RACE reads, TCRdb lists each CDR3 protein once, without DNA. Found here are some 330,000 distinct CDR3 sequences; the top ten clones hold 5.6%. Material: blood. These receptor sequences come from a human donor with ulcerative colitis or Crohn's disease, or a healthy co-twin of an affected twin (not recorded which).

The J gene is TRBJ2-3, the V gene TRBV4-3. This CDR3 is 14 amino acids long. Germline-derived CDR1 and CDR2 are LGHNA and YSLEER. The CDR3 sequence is CASSQDLGPDTQYF.

This CDR3 is CASSYSGTGSSLRSPLHF. The chain has TRBV6-2 or TRBV6-3 and TRBJ1-6; the TCRdb D gene call, TRBD1, has no DNA to confirm it. The CDR3 contains 18 residues. Germline CDR1 is MNHEY and CDR2 is SVGEGT.

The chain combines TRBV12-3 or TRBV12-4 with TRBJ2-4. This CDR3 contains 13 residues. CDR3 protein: CASLGSGKNIQYF.

CDR3 region: CASSLSAPGDSPLHF. The J gene is TRBJ1-6, the V gene TRBV5-1; TCRdb's D call, TRBD1, is unchecked because there is no DNA. This CDR3 contains 15 residues. Germline V gene sequence: CDR1 SGHRS, CDR2 YFSETQ.

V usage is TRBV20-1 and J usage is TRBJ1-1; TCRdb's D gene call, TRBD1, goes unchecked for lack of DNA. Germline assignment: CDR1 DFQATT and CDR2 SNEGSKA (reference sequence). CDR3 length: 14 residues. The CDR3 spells CSGTKQGQNTEAFF.

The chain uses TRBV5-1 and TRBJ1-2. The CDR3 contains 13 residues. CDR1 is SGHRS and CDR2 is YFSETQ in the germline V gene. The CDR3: CASSLDPDYGYTF.

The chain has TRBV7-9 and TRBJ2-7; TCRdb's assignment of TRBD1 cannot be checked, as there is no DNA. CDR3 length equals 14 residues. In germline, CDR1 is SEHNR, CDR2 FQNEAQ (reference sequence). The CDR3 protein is CASSLLIGESEQYF.

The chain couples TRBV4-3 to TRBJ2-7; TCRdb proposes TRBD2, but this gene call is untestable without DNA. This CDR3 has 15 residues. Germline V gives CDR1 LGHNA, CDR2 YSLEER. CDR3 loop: CASSQDRAGTREQYF.

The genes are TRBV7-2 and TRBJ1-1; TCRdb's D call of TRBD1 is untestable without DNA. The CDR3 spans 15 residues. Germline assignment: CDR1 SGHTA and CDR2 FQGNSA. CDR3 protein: CASSSGQGRDTEAFF.

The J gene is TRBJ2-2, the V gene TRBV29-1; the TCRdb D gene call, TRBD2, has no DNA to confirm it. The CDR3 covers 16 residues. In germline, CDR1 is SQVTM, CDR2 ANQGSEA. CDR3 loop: CSPETSGSSGTGELFF.

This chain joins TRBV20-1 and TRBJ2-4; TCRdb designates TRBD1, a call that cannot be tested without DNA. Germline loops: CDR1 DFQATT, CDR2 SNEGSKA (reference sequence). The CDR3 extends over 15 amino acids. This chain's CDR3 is CSPKGGNLAKNIQYF.

The CDR3 protein is CASSYRASGTDTQYF. The J gene is TRBJ2-3, the V gene TRBV6-5; TCRdb calls TRBD2, which cannot be checked without DNA. Germline values: CDR1 MNHEY, CDR2 SVGAGI. CDR3 size: 15 residues.

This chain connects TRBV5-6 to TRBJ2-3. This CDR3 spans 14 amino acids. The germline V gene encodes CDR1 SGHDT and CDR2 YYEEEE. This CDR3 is CASSPENSVDTQYF.

The CDR3 region is CASSSPRLLYNEQFF. The rearrangement links TRBV3-1 to TRBJ2-1; TCRdb outputs TRBD1, but without DNA this stays unchecked. Germline V gene lookup returns CDR1 LGHDT and CDR2 YNNKEL (reference sequence). The CDR3 sequence is 15 residues long.

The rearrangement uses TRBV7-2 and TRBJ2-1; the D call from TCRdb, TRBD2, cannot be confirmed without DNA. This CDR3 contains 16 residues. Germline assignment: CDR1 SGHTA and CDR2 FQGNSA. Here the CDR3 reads CASTWGPAGVYNEQFF. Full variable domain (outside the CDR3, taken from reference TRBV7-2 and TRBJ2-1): GAGVSQSPSNKVTEKGKDVELRCDPISGHTALYWYRQSLGQGLEFLIYFQGNSAPDKSGLPSDRFSAERTGGSVSTLTIQRTQQEDSAVYLCASTWGPAGVYNEQFFGPGTRLTVL.

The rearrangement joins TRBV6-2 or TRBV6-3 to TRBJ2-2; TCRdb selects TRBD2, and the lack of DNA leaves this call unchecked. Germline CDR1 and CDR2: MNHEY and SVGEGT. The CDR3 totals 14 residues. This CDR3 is CASRLAGPTGELFF.

The CDR3 sequence: CATQDRVPDTQYF. The chain uses TRBV28 and TRBJ2-3; TCRdb indicates TRBD1, and absent DNA this call remains unverified. CDR3 length: 13 residues. Per the germline V gene, CDR1 is MDHEN and CDR2 is SYDVKM.

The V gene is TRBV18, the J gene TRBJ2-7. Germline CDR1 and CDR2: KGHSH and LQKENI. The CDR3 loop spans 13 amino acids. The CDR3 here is CASSSRDSYEQYF.

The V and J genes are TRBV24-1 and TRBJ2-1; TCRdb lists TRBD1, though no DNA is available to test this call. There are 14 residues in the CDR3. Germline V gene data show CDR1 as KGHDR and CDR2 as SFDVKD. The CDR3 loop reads CATGGGGGGDEQFF.

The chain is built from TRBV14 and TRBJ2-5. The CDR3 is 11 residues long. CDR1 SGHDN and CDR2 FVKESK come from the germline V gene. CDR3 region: CASSQAETQYF.

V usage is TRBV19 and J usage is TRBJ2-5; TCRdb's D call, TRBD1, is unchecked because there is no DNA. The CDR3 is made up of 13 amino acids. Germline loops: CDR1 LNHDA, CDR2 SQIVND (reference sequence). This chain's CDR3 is CASSNDSEETQYF.

The CDR3 spells CAISEGDSSYEQYF. J is TRBJ2-7 and V is TRBV10-3; the TCRdb call, TRBD1, lacks DNA for checking. Germline loops: CDR1 ENHRY, CDR2 SYGVKD. The CDR3 extends over 14 amino acids.

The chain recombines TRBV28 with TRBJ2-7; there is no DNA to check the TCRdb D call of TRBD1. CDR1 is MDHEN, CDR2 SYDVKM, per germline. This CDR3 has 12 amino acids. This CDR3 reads CASKATAYEQYF.

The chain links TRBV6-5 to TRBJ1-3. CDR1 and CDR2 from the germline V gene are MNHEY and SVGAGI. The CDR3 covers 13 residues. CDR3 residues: CACRGGTGNTIYF.